This is a list of T cell receptor beta chains from one sample in a study of blood T cell repertoires in COVID-19. Sequencing was performed with immunoSEQ multiplex PCR; in TCRdb, only in-frame clones are kept and a portion is missing. The sample comprises around 200,000 clones, over 80% of which are singletons, and about 5% rests with the top ten. Sequencing was carried out using peripheral blood. The origin of the receptors is a human donor in a cohort sampled during active COVID-19. Both conserved end residues are part of each CDR3. D genes are given only for firm matches. The listing skips clone size in some rows; elsewhere it reads once, few, many or a size class.

few,TRBV19,-,TRBJ1-6,TGTGCCAGTAGTCCCGGAAGGGGGAGCTCCTATAATTCACCCCTCCACTTT,CASSPGRGSSYNSPLHF
-,TRBV5-6,-,TRBJ2-7,TGTGCCAGCGGACTTTCCTGGGGATACGAGCAGTACTTC,CASGLSWGYEQYF
-,TRBV5-4,TRBD1,TRBJ1-2,TGTGCCAGCAGCGCACAGGGGGGGTATGGCTACACCTTC,CASSAQGGYGYTF
-,TRBV5-6,TRBD1,TRBJ2-7,TGTGCCAGCAGATTGACCGGGACAGGGGTGGGTCATACCTACGAGCAGTACTTC,CASRLTGTGVGHTYEQYF
-,TRBV28,-,TRBJ2-4,TGTGCCAGCAGTTGGGTAGGGGCCTCCAAAAACATTCAGTACTTC,CASSWVGASKNIQYF
few,TRBV19,-,TRBJ1-5,TGTGCCAGTACCATAGGTGGGCGGGAGAGCAATCAGCCCCAGCATTTT,CASTIGGRESNQPQHF
-,TRBV28,-,TRBJ1-1,TGTGCCAGCGTGCTCTGGCCCACTGAAGCTTTCTTT,CASVLWPTEAFF
-,TRBV27,TRBD2,TRBJ2-7,TGTGCCAGCAGGGACCTAGGGGCGGGAGGGCGCCAGCAGTACTTC,CASRDLGAGGRQQYF
-,TRBV28,TRBD1,TRBJ1-2,TGTGCCAGTGGGGACAGCTATGGCTACACCTTC,CASGDSYGYTF
-,TRBV11-2,-,TRBJ1-2,TGTGCCAGCAGCCCGGTCCAGGGTCGTTTGTATGGCTACACCTTC,CASSPVQGRLYGYTF
-,TRBV6-5,-,TRBJ1-1,TGTGCCAGCAGTTACTCTGGCGGAAACACTGAAGCTTTCTTT,CASSYSGGNTEAFF
once,TRBV5-1,-,TRBJ2-5,TGCGCCAGCAGCAATTGGGGCTACGAAAAAGAGACCCAGTACTTC,CASSNWGYEKETQYF
-,TRBV6-2/TRBV6-3,TRBD1,TRBJ2-7,TGTGCCAGCAGTTACCTTGGGACAGGGGAAACCTACGAGCAGTACTTC,CASSYLGTGETYEQYF
-,TRBV7-2,-,TRBJ1-1,TGTGCCAGCAGCTTATATCCGTTGGGAGGGACCGAGCTTGGAGCTTTCTTT,CASSLYPLGGTELGAFF
-,TRBV24-1,TRBD1,TRBJ1-4,TGTGCCACCAGTTCCCGGACAGGGAACGAAAAACTGTTTTTT,CATSSRTGNEKLFF
once,TRBV2,-,TRBJ1-1,TGTGCCAGCAGCTGGTTCGAGGAAGCTTTCTTT,CASSWFEEAFF
-,TRBV19,-,TRBJ1-5,TGTGCCAGTAGTATAGAGGTAGGGCTGCGGGGGCAGGGTCAGCCCCAGCATTTT,CASSIEVGLRGQGQPQHF
-,TRBV28,TRBD1,TRBJ2-7,TGTGCCAGCAGACCAGACAGGGGAGCAACCTACGAGCAGTACTTC,CASRPDRGATYEQYF
-,TRBV9,TRBD1,TRBJ1-1,TGTGCCAGCAGCCCTCGGACAGGGGCCATAGAAGCTTTCTTT,CASSPRTGAIEAFF
-,TRBV4-3,-,TRBJ2-7,TGCGCCAGCAGCCAAGATTTTTCCGGAGGTCCCTACGAGCAGTACTTC,CASSQDFSGGPYEQYF
-,TRBV5-1,-,TRBJ1-3,TGCGCCAGCAGCTTGGCCTCGAACAGGGTGGCGGACACCATATATTTT,CASSLASNRVADTIYF
-,TRBV4-1,TRBD2,TRBJ2-7,TGCGCCAGCAGCCTAGCGGGGAGCGACTACGAGCAGTACTTC,CASSLAGSDYEQYF
-,TRBV9,TRBD1,TRBJ1-3,TGTGCCAGCAGCCTAGGGACAGGGAAAGGACTAGGGAGGGGAAACACCATATATTTT,CASSLGTGKGLGRGNTIYF
-,TRBV2,TRBD1,TRBJ2-5,TGTGCCAGCAGTGCCACAGGGGCGGTCCAAGAGACCCAGTACTTC,CASSATGAVQETQYF
-,TRBV14,TRBD1,TRBJ2-5,TGTGCCAGCAGCCGGACAGGGGGGCAAGAGACCCAGTACTTC,CASSRTGGQETQYF
once,TRBV2,-,TRBJ1-2,TGTGCCAGCGGATCCGTCCGGGAAGCTTATGGCTACACCTTC,CASGSVREAYGYTF
-,TRBV27,TRBD2,TRBJ2-1,TGTGCCAGCAAGCTCGGGACTAGCGGGAGGGGGGGGAATGAGCAGTTCTTC,CASKLGTSGRGGNEQFF
-,TRBV6-5,-,TRBJ1-6,TGTGCCAGCAGCCTAAGGGAGGATTCACCCCTCCACTTT,CASSLREDSPLHF
once,TRBV2,TRBD2,TRBJ2-1,TGTGCCAGCAGTGAAATCGGGCGGGAGGTGAGCGATGAGCAGTTCTTC,CASSEIGREVSDEQFF
-,TRBV18,-,TRBJ2-7,TGTGCCAGCTCACCACCCCAGACCTACGAGCAGTACTTC,CASSPPQTYEQYF
-,TRBV24-1,-,TRBJ2-6,TGTGCCACCAGTGATTTGGGAGGGGCTGGGGCCAACGTCCTGACTTTC,CATSDLGGAGANVLTF
-,TRBV12-5,TRBD1,TRBJ1-1,TGTGCTAGTGGGCTGGGACAGGCACCTTTCATGAACACTGAAGCTTTCTTT,CASGLGQAPFMNTEAFF
-,TRBV4-2,TRBD1,TRBJ1-1,TGTGCCAGCAGCCAAGTTGGGACAGAGAACACTGAAGCTTTCTTT,CASSQVGTENTEAFF
-,TRBV7-9,-,TRBJ1-3,TGTGCCAGCAGCTTAGGACAGACTGGAAACACCATATATTTT,CASSLGQTGNTIYF
-,TRBV7-9,-,TRBJ2-1,TGTGCCAGCAGCTTAGAGGGGTATGAGCAGTTCTTC,CASSLEGYEQFF
many,TRBV27,-,TRBJ1-6,TGTGCCAGCAGTTTTATAGGAGCCCTGAATTCACCCCTCCACTTT,CASSFIGALNSPLHF
-,TRBV18,TRBD1,TRBJ1-6,TGTGCCAGCCAGAGGGACAGGAAGAATTCACCCCTCCACTTT,CASQRDRKNSPLHF
-,TRBV19,-,TRBJ1-1,TGTGCCAGTGGAGCGAACACTGAAGCTTTCTTT,CASGANTEAFF
-,TRBV18,TRBD2,TRBJ2-3,TGTGCCAGCTCACCACTAGCGGGAAATGGAGATACGCAGTATTTT,CASSPLAGNGDTQYF
few,TRBV10-3,-,TRBJ1-1,TGTGCCATCAGCTGGACACCGCCTAACATGAACACTGAAGCTTTCTTT,CAISWTPPNMNTEAFF